Listed below are T cell receptor beta chains from one sample, sequenced in a study of breast tumors, draining lymph nodes, adjacent tissues. TCRdb used MiXCR to reprocess the multiplex PCR reads, holding one entry per CDR3 protein. This sample has approximately 60,000 distinct CDR3 sequences; roughly 59% occur once, and the top ten carry about 19%. The sample was breast tumor tissue. These receptor sequences come from a female donor with breast cancer. Some clones in this sample may be carry-over from other donors' samples. CDR3s include the opening cysteine and the closing phenylalanine or tryptophan. The D gene is left open where the match is weak. Clone size is stated in some rows and not others, as once, few, many or a class when expanded.

d_call | j_call | v_call | clone_size | cdr3_aa | cdr3_nt
TRBD2 | TRBJ2-5 | TRBV7-2 | . | CASSPSWGGYQPQYF | TGTGCCAGCAGCCCTTCCTGGGGGGGGTACCAGCCCCAGTACTTC
TRBD2 | TRBJ2-7 | TRBV2 | many | CASSDGLAAHF | TGTGCCAGCAGTGATGGGCTAGCGGCGCACTTC
. | TRBJ2-1 | TRBV29-1 | . | CSFVEGDEQFF | TGCAGCTTTGTAGAGGGCGATGAGCAGTTCTTC
. | TRBJ2-7 | TRBV20-1 | . | CSASAPRDGTYEQYF | TGCAGTGCTAGTGCACCCCGGGACGGGACCTACGAGCAGTACTTC
. | TRBJ2-6 | TRBV7-9 | . | CASSSDTNVLTF | TGTGCCAGCAGCTCGGACACCAACGTCCTGACTTTC
TRBD2 | TRBJ2-7 | TRBV20-1 | . | CSARGFGLATYEQYF | TGCAGTGCTAGAGGCTTCGGACTAGCGACGTACGAGCAGTACTTC
TRBD1 | TRBJ2-7 | TRBV11-2 | few | CASSSRDRGSYEQYF | TGTGCCAGCAGCTCCCGGGACAGGGGCTCCTACGAGCAGTACTTC
. | TRBJ2-1 | TRBV11-1 | . | CASSYDAYAPFF | TGTGCCAGCAGCTACGACGCCTATGCTCCGTTCTTC
. | TRBJ1-4 | TRBV19 | . | CASSSGRAVGTYNEKLFF | TGTGCCAGTAGTTCCGGCAGGGCAGTGGGTACCTACAATGAAAAACTGTTCTTT
TRBD1 | TRBJ1-2 | TRBV10-3 | many | CAISQDRGVYGYTF | TGTGCCATCAGCCAGGACAGGGGAGTCTATGGCTACACCTTC
. | TRBJ1-5 | TRBV7-9 | . | CASSLFGGSGNQPQHF | TGTGCCAGCAGCTTATTCGGGGGGTCGGGCAATCAGCCCCAGCATTTT
. | TRBJ2-7 | TRBV19 | . | CASSYAPSYEQYF | TGTGCCAGTAGTTATGCTCCCAGCTACGAGCAGTACTTC
. | TRBJ2-5 | TRBV7-9 | . | CASSLLGIFQETQYF | TGTGCCAGCAGCTTACTAGGGATTTTTCAAGAGACCCAGTACTTC